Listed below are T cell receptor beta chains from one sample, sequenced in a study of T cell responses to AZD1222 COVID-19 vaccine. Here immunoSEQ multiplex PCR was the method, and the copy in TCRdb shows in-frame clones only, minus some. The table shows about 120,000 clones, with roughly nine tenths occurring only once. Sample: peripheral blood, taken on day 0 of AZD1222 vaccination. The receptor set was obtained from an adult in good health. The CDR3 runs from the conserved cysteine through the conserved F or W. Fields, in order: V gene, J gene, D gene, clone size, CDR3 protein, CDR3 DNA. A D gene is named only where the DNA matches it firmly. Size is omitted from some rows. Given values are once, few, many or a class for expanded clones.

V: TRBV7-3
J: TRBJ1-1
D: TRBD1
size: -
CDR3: CASSSLGQVNTEAFF
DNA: TGTGCCAGCAGCTCCCTAGGACAGGTCAACACTGAAGCTTTCTTT

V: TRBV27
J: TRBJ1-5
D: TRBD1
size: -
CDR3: CASSPGTGVYRQPQHF
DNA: TGTGCCAGCAGCCCCGGGACAGGGGTATATAGGCAGCCCCAGCATTTT

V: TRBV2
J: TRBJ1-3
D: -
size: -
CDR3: CASSEQDSGNTIYF
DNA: TGTGCCAGCAGTGAACAGGACTCTGGAAACACCATATATTTT

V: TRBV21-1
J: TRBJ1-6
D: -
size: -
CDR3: CASSKEGTAPHYNSPLHF
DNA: TGTGCCAGCAGCAAAGAAGGGACAGCGCCTCATTATAATTCACCCCTCCACTTT

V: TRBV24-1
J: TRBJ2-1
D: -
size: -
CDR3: CATSDLFHEQFF
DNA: TGTGCCACCAGTGACCTGTTCCATGAGCAGTTCTTC

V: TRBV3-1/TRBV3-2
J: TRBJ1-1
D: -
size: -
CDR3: CASSPLLGKENTEAFF
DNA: TGTGCCAGCAGCCCTTTACTAGGAAAGGAGAACACTGAAGCTTTCTTT

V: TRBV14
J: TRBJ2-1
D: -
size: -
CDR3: CASSLLAFGEQFF
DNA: TGTGCCAGCAGCCTATTAGCATTTGGTGAGCAGTTCTTC

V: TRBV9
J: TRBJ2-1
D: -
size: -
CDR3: CASSVATGEYYNEQFF
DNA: TGTGCCAGCAGCGTTGCCACCGGGGAGTATTACAATGAGCAGTTCTTC

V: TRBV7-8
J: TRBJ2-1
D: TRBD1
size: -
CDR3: CASSSTGGLEQFF
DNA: TGTGCCAGCAGCTCTACAGGGGGTCTTGAGCAGTTCTTC

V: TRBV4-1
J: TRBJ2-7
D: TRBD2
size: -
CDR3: CASSQGPLVGRDEQYF
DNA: TGCGCCAGCAGCCAAGGCCCCTTGGTGGGGAGGGACGAGCAGTACTTC

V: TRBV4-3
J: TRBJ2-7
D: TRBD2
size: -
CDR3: CASSQAREAYREQYF
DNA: TGCGCCAGCAGCCAAGCTCGGGAGGCCTACAGGGAGCAGTACTTC

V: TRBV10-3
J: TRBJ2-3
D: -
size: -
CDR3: CAISESQGDTDTQYF
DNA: TGTGCCATCAGTGAGTCGCAGGGAGACACAGATACGCAGTATTTT

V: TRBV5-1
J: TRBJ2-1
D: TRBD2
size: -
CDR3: CASGSGGAYNEQFF
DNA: TGCGCCAGCGGTAGCGGGGGGGCCTACAATGAGCAGTTCTTC

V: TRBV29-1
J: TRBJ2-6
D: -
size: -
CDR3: CSVRGGGANVLTF
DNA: TGCAGCGTTCGGGGTGGTGGGGCCAACGTCCTGACTTTC

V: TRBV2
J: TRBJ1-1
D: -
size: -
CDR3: CASSDRFAPEAFF
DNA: TGTGCCAGCAGTGATCGGTTTGCTCCCGAAGCTTTCTTT

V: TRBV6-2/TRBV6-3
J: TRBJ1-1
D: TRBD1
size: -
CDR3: CASSYGKGGTGLKNTEAFF
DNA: TGTGCCAGCAGTTACGGCAAAGGAGGGACAGGGCTAAAGAACACTGAAGCTTTCTTT

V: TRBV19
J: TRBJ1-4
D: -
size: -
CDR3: CASTRQNEKLFF
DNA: TGTGCCAGTACCAGACAGAATGAAAAACTGTTTTTT

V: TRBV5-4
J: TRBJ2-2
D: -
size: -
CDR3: CASSPPRGVNTGELFF
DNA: TGTGCCAGCAGCCCCCCGCGAGGGGTCAACACCGGGGAGCTGTTTTTT

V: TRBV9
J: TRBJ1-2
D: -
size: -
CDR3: CASSSEGEGTNYGYTF
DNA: TGTGCCAGCAGCAGTGAAGGGGAAGGGACTAACTATGGCTACACCTTC

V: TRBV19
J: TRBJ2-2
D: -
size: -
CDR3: CASSIAGQNTGELFF
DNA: TGTGCCAGTAGTATAGCGGGACAGAACACCGGGGAGCTGTTTTTT

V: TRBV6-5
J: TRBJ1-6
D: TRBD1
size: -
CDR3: CASSYWTGGKAPLHF
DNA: TGTGCCAGCAGTTACTGGACAGGGGGCAAGGCACCCCTCCACTTT

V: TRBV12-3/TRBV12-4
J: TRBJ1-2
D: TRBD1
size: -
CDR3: CASSFRTGDYYTF
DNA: TGTGCCAGCAGTTTTAGGACAGGGGACTACTACACCTTC

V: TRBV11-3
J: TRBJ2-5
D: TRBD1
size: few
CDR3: CASSLGPGGMQETQYF
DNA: TGTGCCAGCAGCTTAGGGCCAGGGGGTATGCAAGAGACCCAGTACTTC

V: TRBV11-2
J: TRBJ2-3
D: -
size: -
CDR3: CASRTETSTDTQYF
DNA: TGTGCCAGCAGAACGGAGACTAGCACAGATACGCAGTATTTT

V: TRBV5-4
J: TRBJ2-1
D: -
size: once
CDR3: CASSISSYNEQFF
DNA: TGTGCCAGCAGCATTTCAAGCTACAATGAGCAGTTCTTC

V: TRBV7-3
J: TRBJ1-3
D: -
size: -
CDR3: CASSLESHSGNTIYF
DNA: TGTGCCAGCAGCTTAGAGAGTCACTCTGGAAACACCATATATTTT

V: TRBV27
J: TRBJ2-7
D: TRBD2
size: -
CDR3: CASSYREGHEQYF
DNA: TGTGCCAGCAGTTATAGGGAGGGGCACGAGCAGTACTTC

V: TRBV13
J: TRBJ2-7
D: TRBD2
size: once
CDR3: CASSPKVRGGPYEQYF
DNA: TGTGCCAGCAGCCCCAAGGTGCGGGGGGGCCCATACGAGCAGTACTTC

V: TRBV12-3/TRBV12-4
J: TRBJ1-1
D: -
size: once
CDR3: CASSSQRRVEAFF
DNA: TGTGCCAGCAGTTCCCAACGTCGGGTTGAAGCTTTCTTT

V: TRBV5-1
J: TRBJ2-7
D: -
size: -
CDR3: CASSLLEQSSSYEQYF
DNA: TGCGCCAGCAGCTTGTTGGAACAGTCGAGCTCCTACGAGCAGTACTTC